The 18 T cell receptor beta chains listed next were all sequenced from one sample in a study of shared clonotypes between healthy human individuals. The data were produced by immunoSEQ multiplex PCR, yet TCRdb's version contains in-frame clones alone and is incomplete. The sample holds some 1,400,000 clones, about 96% seen once. Material for sequencing was naive CD4+ T cells sorted from blood. Documented subset: CD45RA+ positively selected. The receptors were gathered from a man aged 25-45 years in good health.

As for this clone: Other DNA sequences of this sample code for an identical CDR3. CDR3 DNA: TGTGCCAGCAGTCTCGACAATCAGCCCCAGCATTTT. It encodes CASSLDNQPQHF. The gene calls are TRBV7-9 and TRBJ1-5; D is ambiguous. The CDR3 loop spans 12 amino acids. The germline gives CDR1 SEHNR, CDR2 FQNEAQ (reference sequence). The germline V and J ends were trimmed by 6 bases and 3 bases, with 6 bases remaining between them.

The rearrangement uses TRBV10-1 and TRBJ2-1; 11 nucleotides line up with TRBD2. V gave up 3 bases and J gave up 8 bases; unmatched junction bases: 12. In germline, CDR1 is WNHNN, CDR2 SYGVQD (reference sequence). The CDR3 is 17 residues long. CDR3 nucleotides: TGCGCCAGCAGTGACCGGTTAGCGGGAGGGACTAACGATGAGCAGTTCTTC. It encodes CASSDRLAGGTNDEQFF.

The chain is built from TRBV10-1 and TRBJ2-3, with D perhaps TRBD1 (5 bases). From germline, CDR1 is WNHNN and CDR2 SYGVQD (reference sequence). Trimming removed 5 bases from V and 2 bases from J, with 8 bases in between. The CDR3 has 13 residues. In DNA form, the CDR3 reads TGCGCCAGCAGTCGCAGGGCCACAGATACGCAGTATTTT. Translating it yields CASSRRATDTQYF.

Only one count was recorded for this clone. The chain recombines TRBV14 with TRBJ2-7; the D gene is possibly TRBD1 (5 bases). V gave up 2 bases and J gave up 2 bases, with 10 bases separating them. The germline V gene encodes CDR1 SGHDN and CDR2 FVKESK. CDR3 length: 14 residues. CDR3 bases: TGTGCCAGCAGCCAATTCCCAGGGCCCTACGAGCAGTACTTC. It translates to CASSQFPGPYEQYF.

V is TRBV28 and J is TRBJ2-1; no clear D. Trimming removed 10 bases from V and 1 base from J, with 8 bases in between. Germline lookup yields CDR1 MDHEN and CDR2 SYDVKM. The CDR3 length is 12 residues. Here the CDR3 reads CATCNSYNEQFF. The CDR3 DNA reads TGTGCCACCTGCAATTCCTACAATGAGCAGTTCTTC.

The chain carries TRBV5-1 and TRBJ1-5; D not resolved. From germline, CDR1 is SGHRS and CDR2 YFSETQ. Deletions cut 4 bases from V and 8 bases from J, with 16 bases between. This CDR3 spans 14 amino acids. In nucleotides, the CDR3 is TGCGCCAGCAGCCCGGACGGGATGGCGGAGCCCCAGCATTTT. It encodes CASSPDGMAEPQHF.

The J gene is TRBJ1-1, the V gene TRBV2; D remains ambiguous. Trimming removed 6 bases from V and 4 bases from J, with 15 bases in between. Germline lookup yields CDR1 SNHLY and CDR2 FYNNEI. The CDR3 length is 14 residues. The chain's CDR3 is CASSGPGGSTEAFF. DNA for the CDR3: TGTGCCAGCAGCGGACCCGGCGGGAGCACTGAAGCTTTCTTT.

This clone was found a few times. The rearrangement uses TRBV7-2 and TRBJ1-1; 7 bases align to TRBD1. Germline V gene data show CDR1 as SGHTA and CDR2 as FQGNSA. The CDR3 is 13 residues long. J was trimmed by 9 bases and V by 3 bases; bases with no gene match: 7. The CDR3 coding sequence is TGTGCCAGCAGCTTTACCGGGACAGTGAAAGCTTTCTTT. Translation gives CASSFTGTVKAFF.

The chain couples TRBV6-1 to TRBJ1-3; D gene uncertain. Trimming took off 8 bases at V and 0 bases at J, with 8 bases between the two ends. The CDR3 consists of 13 residues. Germline V gene data show CDR1 as MNHNS and CDR2 as SASEGT. The CDR3 bases are TGTGCCAGCCGAGGCTACTCTGGAAACACCATATATTTT. The encoded protein is CASRGYSGNTIYF.

The V and J genes are TRBV4-1 and TRBJ2-1, with TRBD2 matching 13 bases. CDR1 is MGHRA, CDR2 YSYEKL, per germline. The CDR3 length is 17 residues. V shed 3 bases, J shed 9 bases, and the junction held 11 bases outside the gene matches. DNA of the CDR3: TGCGCCAGCAGCCATGGGACTAGCGGGACTTTAGGAATTGAGCAGTTCTTC. Protein sequence: CASSHGTSGTLGIEQFF.

This chain uses TRBV5-6 with TRBJ1-5, with D maybe TRBD1 (5 bases). The germline CDR1 and CDR2 sequences are SGHDT and YYEEEE. The CDR3 covers 15 residues. V was trimmed by 4 bases and J by 0 bases, leaving 11 bases between them. CDR3 in DNA: TGTGCCAGCAGCCGGACACAATATAGCAATCAGCCCCAGCATTTT. As protein: CASSRTQYSNQPQHF.

CDR3 in DNA: TGTGCCAGCACCGATGGGGCAGTTACGCAGTATTTT. Translating gives CASTDGAVTQYF. This sequence joins TRBV7-2 and TRBJ2-3; D may be TRBD1 (5 bases). The CDR3 length is 12 residues. The V and J ends lost 7 bases and 8 bases respectively, with 13 bases between them. Germline lookup yields CDR1 SGHTA and CDR2 FQGNSA.

This clone was observed a few times. The rearrangement joins TRBV19 to TRBJ1-5; D remains unclear. V was cut by 3 bases and J by 1 base, with 7 bases left in between. Germline loops: CDR1 LNHDA, CDR2 SQIVND (reference sequence). CDR3 length: 14 residues. The CDR3 spells CASSISPSNQPQHF. CDR3 DNA sequence: TGTGCCAGTAGTATTTCCCCCAGCAATCAGCCCCAGCATTTT.

The chain joins TRBV5-4 to TRBJ1-1; no clear D gene. The CDR3 is 12 amino acids. Germline assignment: CDR1 SGHNT and CDR2 YYREEE (reference sequence). V lost 4 bases, J lost 1 base, and 5 bases lay in between. In nucleotides, the CDR3 is TGTGCCAGCAGCCCAGGGAACACTGAAGCTTTCTTT. It is translated as CASSPGNTEAFF.

Only one count was recorded for this clone. The chain links TRBV10-3 to TRBJ2-3; 10 bases align to TRBD2. Germline V lookup: CDR1 ENHRY, CDR2 SYGVKD. The V gene end was trimmed by 0 bases and the J gene end by 5 bases; junction bases not matched to a gene: 8. The CDR3 has 17 amino acids. The CDR3 loop reads CAISESESGREVDTQYF. The CDR3 DNA sequence: TGTGCCATCAGTGAGTCGGAAAGCGGGAGGGAGGTAGATACGCAGTATTTT.

The chain recombines TRBV5-1 with TRBJ2-1, with D perhaps TRBD1 (7 bases). Trimming removed 7 bases from V and 4 bases from J, with 21 bases in between. This CDR3 contains 16 residues. Germline V gene sequence: CDR1 SGHRS, CDR2 YFSETQ. The CDR3 bases are TGCGCCAGCGGCCGCGGCGGGACAGAACCTTACAATGAGCAGTTCTTC. Translated: CASGRGGTEPYNEQFF.

In its sample, this clone was seen once. The V gene is TRBV5-1, the J gene TRBJ2-6, with TRBD1 matching 7 bases. Germline trimming cut 2 bases from V and 0 bases from J; bases unmatched to any gene: 8. The CDR3 spans 18 residues. CDR1 and CDR2 (germline): SGHRS, YFSETQ. The CDR3 loop reads CASSFLTGQGSGANVLTF. The CDR3 region has the DNA TGCGCCAGCAGCTTTTTGACAGGGCAGGGCTCTGGGGCCAACGTCCTGACTTTC.

The chain has TRBV5-1 and TRBJ2-5, with TRBD2 matching 8 bases. The CDR3 is made up of 14 amino acids. J was trimmed by 4 bases and V by 4 bases; bases with no gene match: 6. CDR1 and CDR2 (germline): SGHRS, YFSETQ. In DNA, the CDR3 is TGCGCCAGCAGCCGTTCCAGCGGGAGAGAGACCCAGTACTTC. Its translation: CASSRSSGRETQYF.